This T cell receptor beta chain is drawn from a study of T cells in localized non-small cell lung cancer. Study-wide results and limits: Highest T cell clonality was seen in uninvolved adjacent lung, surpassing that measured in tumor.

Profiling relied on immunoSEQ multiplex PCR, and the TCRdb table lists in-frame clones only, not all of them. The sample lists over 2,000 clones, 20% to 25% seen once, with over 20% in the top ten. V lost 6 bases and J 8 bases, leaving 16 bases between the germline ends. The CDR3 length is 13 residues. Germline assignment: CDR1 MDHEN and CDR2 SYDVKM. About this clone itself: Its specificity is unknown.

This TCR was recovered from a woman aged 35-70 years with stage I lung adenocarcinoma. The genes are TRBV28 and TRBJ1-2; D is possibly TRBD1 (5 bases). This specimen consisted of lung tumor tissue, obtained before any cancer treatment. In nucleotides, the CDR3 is TGTGCCAGCAGGCCAACCAGGGAAGAAGGCTACACCTTC. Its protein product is CASRPTREEGYTF.